Given below is one TCR beta chain in context. No cognate antigen has been identified for it. No base qualities exist here, and no much larger clone lies one base off it. CDR3 length: 15 amino acids, cysteine to phenylalanine. Only CDR3 DNA remains: 45 bases, in frame from the first base. CDR1 SGHNT and CDR2 YYREEE are derived from the germline V gene (reference sequence). Ends trimmed: V by 3 bases, J by 4 bases; bases unmatched to a gene: 6. The data are from a study of OX40 agonist ivuxolimab in advanced cancers. Looking at the study overall: Ivuxolimab was an agonistic, fully human IgG2 monoclonal antibody directed against OX40 (CD134), a costimulatory receptor. The paper reports the monotherapy dose-escalation portion (N = 52 patients) of the phase I ivuxolimab trial. Of the approximately 54 dose-escalation patients, hepatocellular carcinoma was present in approximately 20, melanoma in about 15, renal cell carcinoma in 9 and head and neck cancer in 9. Intravenous ivuxolimab was administered to patients every 2 weeks at six dose levels: 0.01, 0.1, 0.3, 1.5, 3 and 10 mg/kg. The purpose of peripheral TCRbeta sequencing was to test whether ivuxolimab changed TCR sequence diversity and led to clonal T-cell expansion. Patients were allowed to have had prior anti-PD-1, anti-PD-L1 or anti-CTLA-4 therapy, and approximately 39% of the dose-escalation patients had been treated with checkpoint inhibitors. In the dose-escalation cohort, 82.7% of patients were male, and the mean age was roughly 60 years, with a range of 23 to 79. Partial responses occurred in three dose-escalation patients: two with cutaneous melanoma and one with hepatocellular carcinoma. General conclusions and limits of the study: In the 0.1-3.0 mg/kg groups, partial responders had among the lowest normalized peripheral clonal expansion, particularly in CD8+ T cells. Low levels of normalized T-cell clonal expansion were also seen in some patients who did not respond. At doses of 0.1 to 3.0 mg/kg, clonal expansion of both CD4+ and CD8+ blood T cells was observed from baseline to week 6. After ivuxolimab, expanded clones were on average more numerous among CD8+ T cells than among CD4+ T cells. The antigen specificity of the peripheral T cells that underwent clonal expansion was not determined.

Patients with a history of autoimmune disease or receiving systemic immunosuppression were excluded from the trial. Peripheral blood for TCR sequencing was drawn from every dose cohort at baseline, at cycle 4 day 1 and at cycle 7 day 1. The samples were taken from a phase I, first-in-human, multicenter, open-label dose-escalation trial of ivuxolimab. Adults with locally advanced or metastatic melanoma, renal cell, hepatocellular, or head and neck squamous cell carcinoma were enrolled in the trial. Before TCR sequencing, CD4+ and CD8+ T cells were separately sorted from peripheral blood. Genomic DNA was extracted from sorted cells for sequencing of the TCRbeta CDR3 region. The immunoSEQ Assay was used to sequence the TCRbeta CDR3 regions. In its TCRdb copy, this immuneACCESS table keeps in-frame sequences only and misses some clones. Where compared with another copy, unresolved V genes explain less than half of these, and the others have no known cause. For this sample the table gives approximately 35,000 clones, of which less than 90% were detected only once. The leading ten clones occupy about 4% of the sample.

This TCR derives from an adult with an advanced solid tumor such as melanoma, head and neck, liver or kidney cancer. In this chain, TRBV5-4 is recombined with TRBJ1-2; the junction holds 10 bases that match TRBD1. Sequencing was performed on CD4+ or CD8+ T cells sorted from blood, taken in a trial of the OX40 agonist ivuxolimab. In nucleotides, the sequence is TGTGCCAGCAGCTCTAGACAGGGGGCTTTCTATGGCTACACCTTC. Its translation reads: CASSSRQGAFYGYTF.